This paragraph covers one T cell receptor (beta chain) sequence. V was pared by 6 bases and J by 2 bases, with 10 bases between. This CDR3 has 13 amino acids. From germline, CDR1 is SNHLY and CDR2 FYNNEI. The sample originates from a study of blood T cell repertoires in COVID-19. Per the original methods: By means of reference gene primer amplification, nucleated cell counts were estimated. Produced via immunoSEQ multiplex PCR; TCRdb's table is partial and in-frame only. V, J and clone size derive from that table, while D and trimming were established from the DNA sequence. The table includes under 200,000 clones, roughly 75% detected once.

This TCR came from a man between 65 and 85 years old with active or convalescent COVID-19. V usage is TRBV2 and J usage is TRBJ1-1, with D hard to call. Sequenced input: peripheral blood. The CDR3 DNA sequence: TGTGCCAGCAGGGGCCCTTCAAACACTGAAGCTTTCTTT. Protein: CASRGPSNTEAFF.